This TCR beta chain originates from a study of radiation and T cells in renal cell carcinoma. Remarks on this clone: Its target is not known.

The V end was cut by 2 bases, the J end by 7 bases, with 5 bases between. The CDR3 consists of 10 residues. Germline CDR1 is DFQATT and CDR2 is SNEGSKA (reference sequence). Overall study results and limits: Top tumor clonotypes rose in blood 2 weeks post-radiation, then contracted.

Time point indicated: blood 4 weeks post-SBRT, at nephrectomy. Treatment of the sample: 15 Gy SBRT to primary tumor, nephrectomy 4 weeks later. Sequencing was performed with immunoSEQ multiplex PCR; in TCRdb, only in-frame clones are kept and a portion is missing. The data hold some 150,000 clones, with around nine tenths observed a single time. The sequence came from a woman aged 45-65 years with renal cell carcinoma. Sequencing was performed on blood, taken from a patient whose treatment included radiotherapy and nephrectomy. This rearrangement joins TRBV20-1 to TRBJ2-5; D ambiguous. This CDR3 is CSARLATQYF. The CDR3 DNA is TGCAGTGCTAGATTGGCGACCCAGTACTTC.